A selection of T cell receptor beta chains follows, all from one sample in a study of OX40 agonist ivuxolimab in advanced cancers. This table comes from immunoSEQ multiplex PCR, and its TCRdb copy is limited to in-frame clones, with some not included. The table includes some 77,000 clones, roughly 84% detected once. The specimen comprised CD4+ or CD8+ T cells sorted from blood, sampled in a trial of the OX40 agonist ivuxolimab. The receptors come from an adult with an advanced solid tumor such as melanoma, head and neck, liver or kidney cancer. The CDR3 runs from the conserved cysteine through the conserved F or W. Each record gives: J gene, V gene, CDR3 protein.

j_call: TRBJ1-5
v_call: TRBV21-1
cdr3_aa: CASSKKRGKGTIPHLLSNQPQHF

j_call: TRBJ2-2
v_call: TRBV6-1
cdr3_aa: CASSRRTGELFF

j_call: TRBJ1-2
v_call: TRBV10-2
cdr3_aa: CASSEAPPAVYGYTF

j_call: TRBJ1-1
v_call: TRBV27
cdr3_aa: CASPGSRDRESNTEAFF

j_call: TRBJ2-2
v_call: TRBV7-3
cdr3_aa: CASSPSNAPGELFF

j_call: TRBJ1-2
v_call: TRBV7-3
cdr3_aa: CASSPTPDYGYTF

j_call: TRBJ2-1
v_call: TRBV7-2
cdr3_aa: CASSPTGDSYNEQFF

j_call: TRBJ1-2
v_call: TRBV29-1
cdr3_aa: CSVELNYGYTF

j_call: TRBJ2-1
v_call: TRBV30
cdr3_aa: CAWSVLGLAGGQSSYNEQFF

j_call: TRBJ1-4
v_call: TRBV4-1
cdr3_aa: CASSQGRGLLNEKLFF

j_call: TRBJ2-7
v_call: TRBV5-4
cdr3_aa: CASSLGSITGSRSGEQYF

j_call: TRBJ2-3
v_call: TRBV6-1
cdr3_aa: CASSVRTGEAQYF

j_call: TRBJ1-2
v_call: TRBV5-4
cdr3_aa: CASSLNSYGYTF

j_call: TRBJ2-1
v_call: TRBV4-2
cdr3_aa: CASSQDPAGIYNEQFF

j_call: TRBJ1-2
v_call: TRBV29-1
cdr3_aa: CSVVGRGYGYTF

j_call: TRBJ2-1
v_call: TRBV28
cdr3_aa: CASSQGVRDSQFF

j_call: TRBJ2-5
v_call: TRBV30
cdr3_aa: CAWSGMGETQYF

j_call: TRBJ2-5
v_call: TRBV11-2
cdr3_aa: CASSAGQGRVETQYF

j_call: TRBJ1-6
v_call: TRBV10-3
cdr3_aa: CAIRDIGSLYNSPLHF

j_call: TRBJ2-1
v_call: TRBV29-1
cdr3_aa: CSGKKQEQFF

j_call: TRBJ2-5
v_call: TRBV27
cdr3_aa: CASSFRSIETQYF

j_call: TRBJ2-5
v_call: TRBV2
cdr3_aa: CASSVGTKGETQYF

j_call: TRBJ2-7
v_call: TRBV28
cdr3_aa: CASGDSPSYEQYF

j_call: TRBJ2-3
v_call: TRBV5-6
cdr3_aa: CASSPLGGSIDTQYF

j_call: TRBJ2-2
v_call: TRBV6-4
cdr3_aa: CASSPWDREGTGELFF

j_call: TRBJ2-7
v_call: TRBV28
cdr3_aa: CATKSYEQYF

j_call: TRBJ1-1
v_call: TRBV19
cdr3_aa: CASRDLNTEAFF

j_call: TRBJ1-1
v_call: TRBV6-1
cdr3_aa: CASRVTGLTEAFF

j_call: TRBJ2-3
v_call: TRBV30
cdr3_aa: CAWGRGGTDTQYF

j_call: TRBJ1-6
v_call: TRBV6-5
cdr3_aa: CASSWYNSPLHF

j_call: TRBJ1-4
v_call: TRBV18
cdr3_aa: CASSRQENEKLFF